This TCR beta chain was sequenced for a study of blood T cell repertoires in COVID-19. TCRdb keeps only in-frame clones here, not all; method: immunoSEQ multiplex PCR. This sample has more than 25,000 clones, with around 83% found just once. The sample was peripheral blood. The clonotype comes from a human donor in a cohort sampled during active COVID-19.

The CDR3 here is CASSTISGRAPNEQFF. Written as DNA, the CDR3 is TGCGCCAGCAGCACCATTAGCGGGAGGGCGCCCAATGAGCAGTTCTTC. This chain uses TRBV4-1 with TRBJ2-1, with TRBD2 matching over 11 bases. CDR3 length: 16 residues. Germline CDR1 and CDR2: MGHRA and YSYEKL. V gave up 5 bases and J gave up 6 bases; unmatched junction bases: 9.